This T cell receptor beta chain was documented in a study of blood T cells in healthy people across ages. Whole-study results and caveats: Naive and antigen-experienced cells were not separated, limiting conclusive comparison. Researchers judged that diversity estimates from one million T cells fell short of true values.

Looked up from germline, CDR1 is MNHNS and CDR2 is SASEGT. The V gene lost 6 bases and the J gene lost 3 bases, with 11 bases spanning the gap. CDR3 length equals 13 residues. This clonotype was recorded only once. Antigen: not known. A sample-barcoded 5' primer and a J-beta primer mix were used in a second PCR of roughly 6 to 12 cycles. Any given sample supplied a minimum of 2.5 million CDR3-containing paired-end reads. TCRdb re-called the 5' RACE reads with MiXCR, one entry per CDR3 protein. The data contain around 800,000 distinct CDR3 sequences, around half of them singletons. The clonotype comes from a man older than 75 in good health. The chain uses TRBV6-1 and TRBJ1-1; possible D gene TRBD1, 5 bases. Sequenced input: blood. As DNA, the CDR3 is TGTGCCAGCAGACCCCAGGGCGACACTGAAGCTTTCTTT. It codes for CASRPQGDTEAFF.